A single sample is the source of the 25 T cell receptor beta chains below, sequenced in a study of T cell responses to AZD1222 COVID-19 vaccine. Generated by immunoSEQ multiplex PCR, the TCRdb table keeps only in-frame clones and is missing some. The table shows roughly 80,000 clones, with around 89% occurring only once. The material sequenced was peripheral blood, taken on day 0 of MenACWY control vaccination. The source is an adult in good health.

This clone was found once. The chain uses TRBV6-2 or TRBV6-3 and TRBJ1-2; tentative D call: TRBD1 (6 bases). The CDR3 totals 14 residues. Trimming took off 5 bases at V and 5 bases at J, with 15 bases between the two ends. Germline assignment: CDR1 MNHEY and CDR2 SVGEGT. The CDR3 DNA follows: TGTGCCAGCAGTACGCAGGGGCAACTTTATGGCTACACCTTC. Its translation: CASSTQGQLYGYTF.

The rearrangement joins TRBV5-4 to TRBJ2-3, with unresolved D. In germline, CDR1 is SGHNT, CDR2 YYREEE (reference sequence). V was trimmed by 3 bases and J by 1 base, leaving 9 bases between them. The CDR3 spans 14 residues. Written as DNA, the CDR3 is TGTGCCAGCAGCTCGGCCAAGCGCACAGATACGCAGTATTTT. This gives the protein CASSSAKRTDTQYF.

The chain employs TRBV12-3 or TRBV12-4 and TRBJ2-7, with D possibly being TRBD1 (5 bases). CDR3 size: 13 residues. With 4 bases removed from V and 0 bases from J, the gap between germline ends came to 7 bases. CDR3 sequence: CASSSDNSYEQYF. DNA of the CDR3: TGTGCCAGCAGTTCGGACAACTCCTACGAGCAGTACTTC.

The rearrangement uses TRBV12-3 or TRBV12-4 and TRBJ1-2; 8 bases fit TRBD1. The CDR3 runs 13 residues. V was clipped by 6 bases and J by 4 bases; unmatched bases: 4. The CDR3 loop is CASSRTGFYGYTF. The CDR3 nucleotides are TGTGCCAGCAGCCGGACAGGGTTCTATGGCTACACCTTC.

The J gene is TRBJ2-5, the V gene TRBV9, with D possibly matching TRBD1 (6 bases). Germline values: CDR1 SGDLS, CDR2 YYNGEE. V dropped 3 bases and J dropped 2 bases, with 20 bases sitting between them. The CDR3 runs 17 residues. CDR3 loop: CASSAFPWDNPQETQYF. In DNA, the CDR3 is TGTGCCAGCAGCGCATTCCCTTGGGACAACCCGCAAGAGACCCAGTACTTC.

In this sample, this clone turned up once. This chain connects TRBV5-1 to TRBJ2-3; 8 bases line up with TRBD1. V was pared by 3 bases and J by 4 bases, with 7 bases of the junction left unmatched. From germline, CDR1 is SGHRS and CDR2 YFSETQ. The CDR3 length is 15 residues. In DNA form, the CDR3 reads TGCGCCAGCAGCTCCGGACAGGGTGGCGCAGATACGCAGTATTTT. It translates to CASSSGQGGADTQYF.

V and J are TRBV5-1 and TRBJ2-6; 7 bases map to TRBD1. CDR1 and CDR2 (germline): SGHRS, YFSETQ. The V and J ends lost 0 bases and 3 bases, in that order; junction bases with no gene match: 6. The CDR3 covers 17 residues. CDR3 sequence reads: CASSLGQGGSGANVLTF. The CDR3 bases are TGCGCCAGCAGCTTGGGACAGGGTGGAAGTGGGGCCAACGTCCTGACTTTC.

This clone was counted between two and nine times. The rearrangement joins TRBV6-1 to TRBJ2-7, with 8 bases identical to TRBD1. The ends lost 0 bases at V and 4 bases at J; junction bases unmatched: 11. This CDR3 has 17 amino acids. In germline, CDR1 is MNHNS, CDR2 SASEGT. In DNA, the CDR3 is TGTGCCAGCAGTGAAGCGAGGTGGCAGGGGGCCTCTTACGAGCAGTACTTC. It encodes CASSEARWQGASYEQYF.

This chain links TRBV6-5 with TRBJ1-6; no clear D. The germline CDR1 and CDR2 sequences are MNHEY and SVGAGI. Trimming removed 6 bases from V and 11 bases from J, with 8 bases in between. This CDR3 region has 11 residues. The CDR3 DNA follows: TGTGCCAGCAGAGACACAGCACCCCTCCACTTT. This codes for CASRDTAPLHF.

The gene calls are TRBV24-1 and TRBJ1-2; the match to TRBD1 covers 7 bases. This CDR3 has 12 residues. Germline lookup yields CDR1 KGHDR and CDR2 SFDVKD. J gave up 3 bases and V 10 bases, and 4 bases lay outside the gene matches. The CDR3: CATQGGDYGYTF. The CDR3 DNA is TGTGCCACTCAGGGGGGAGACTATGGCTACACCTTC.

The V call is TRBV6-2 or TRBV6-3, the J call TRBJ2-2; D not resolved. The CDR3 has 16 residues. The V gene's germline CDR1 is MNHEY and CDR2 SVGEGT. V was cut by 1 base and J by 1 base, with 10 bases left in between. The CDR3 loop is CASSYFLSGNTGELFF. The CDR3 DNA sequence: TGTGCCAGCAGTTACTTTCTCTCTGGGAACACCGGGGAGCTGTTTTTT.

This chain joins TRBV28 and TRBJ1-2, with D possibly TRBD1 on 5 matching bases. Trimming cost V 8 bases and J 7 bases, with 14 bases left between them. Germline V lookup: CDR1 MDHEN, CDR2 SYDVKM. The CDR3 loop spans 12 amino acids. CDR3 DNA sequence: TGTGCCAGCCGGGGAAGGGGCGGTGGCTACACCTTC. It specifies CASRGRGGGYTF.

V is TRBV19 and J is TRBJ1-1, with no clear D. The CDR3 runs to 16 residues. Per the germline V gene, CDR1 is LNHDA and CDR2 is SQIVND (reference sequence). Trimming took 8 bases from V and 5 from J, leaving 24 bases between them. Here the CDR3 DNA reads TGTGCCAGTGGAGTAGTCTTCGGTGGGGTTGGAACTGAAGCTTTCTTT. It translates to CASGVVFGGVGTEAFF.

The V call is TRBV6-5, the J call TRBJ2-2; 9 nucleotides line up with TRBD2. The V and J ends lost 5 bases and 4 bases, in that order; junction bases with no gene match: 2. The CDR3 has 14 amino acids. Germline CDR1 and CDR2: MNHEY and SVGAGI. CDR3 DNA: TGTGCCAGCAGTCGACTAGCGGCCACCGGGGAGCTGTTTTTT. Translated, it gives CASSRLAATGELFF.

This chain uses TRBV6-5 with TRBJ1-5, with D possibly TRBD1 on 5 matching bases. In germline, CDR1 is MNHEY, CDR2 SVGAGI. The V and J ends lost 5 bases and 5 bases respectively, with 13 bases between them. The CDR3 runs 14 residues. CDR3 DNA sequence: TGTGCCAGCAGTACTAACCAGGGACATCAGCCCCAGCATTTT. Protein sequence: CASSTNQGHQPQHF.

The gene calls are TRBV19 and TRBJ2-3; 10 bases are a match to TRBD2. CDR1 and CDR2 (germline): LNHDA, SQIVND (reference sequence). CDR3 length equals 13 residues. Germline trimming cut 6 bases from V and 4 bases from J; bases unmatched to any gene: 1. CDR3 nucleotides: TGTGCCAGTAGGCTAGCGGGAGCAGATACGCAGTATTTT. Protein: CASRLAGADTQYF.

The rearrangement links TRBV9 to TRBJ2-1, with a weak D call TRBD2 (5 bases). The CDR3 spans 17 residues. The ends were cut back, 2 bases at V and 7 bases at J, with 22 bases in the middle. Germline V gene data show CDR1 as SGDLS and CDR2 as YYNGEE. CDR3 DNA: TGTGCCAGCAGCGTGGATCCCCGTGGCCACCCGGGGAATGAGCAGTTCTTC. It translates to CASSVDPRGHPGNEQFF. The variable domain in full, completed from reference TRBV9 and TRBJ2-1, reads DSGVTQTPKHLITATGQRVTLRCSPRSGDLSVYWYQQSLDQGLQFLIQYYNGEERAKGNILERFSAQQFPDLHSELNLSSLELGDSALYFCASSVDPRGHPGNEQFFGPGTRLTVL.

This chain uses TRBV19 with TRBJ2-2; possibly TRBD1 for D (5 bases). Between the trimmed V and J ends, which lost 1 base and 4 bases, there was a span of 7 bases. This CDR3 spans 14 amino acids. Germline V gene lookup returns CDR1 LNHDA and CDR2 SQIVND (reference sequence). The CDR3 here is CASSIGGGTGELFF. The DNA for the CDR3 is TGTGCCAGTAGTATAGGGGGCGGCACCGGGGAGCTGTTTTTT.

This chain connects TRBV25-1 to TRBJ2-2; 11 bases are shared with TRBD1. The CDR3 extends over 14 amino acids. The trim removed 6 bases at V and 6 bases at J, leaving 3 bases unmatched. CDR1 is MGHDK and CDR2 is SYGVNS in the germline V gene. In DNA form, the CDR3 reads TGTGCCAGCAGATGGGGACAGGGGGCCGGGGAGCTGTTTTTT. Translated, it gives CASRWGQGAGELFF.

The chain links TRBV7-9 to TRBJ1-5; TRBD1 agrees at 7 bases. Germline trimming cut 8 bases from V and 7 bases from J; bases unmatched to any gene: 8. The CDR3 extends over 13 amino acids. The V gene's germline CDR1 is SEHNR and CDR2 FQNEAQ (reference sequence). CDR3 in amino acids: CASGNQGEQPQHF. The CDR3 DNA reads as TGTGCCAGCGGAAATCAGGGGGAACAGCCCCAGCATTTT.

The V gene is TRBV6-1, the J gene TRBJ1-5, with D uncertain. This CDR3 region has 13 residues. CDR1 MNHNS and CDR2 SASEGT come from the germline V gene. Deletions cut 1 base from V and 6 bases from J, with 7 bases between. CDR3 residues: CASSEGGTQPQHF. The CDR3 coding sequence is TGTGCCAGCAGTGAAGGGGGAACTCAGCCCCAGCATTTT.

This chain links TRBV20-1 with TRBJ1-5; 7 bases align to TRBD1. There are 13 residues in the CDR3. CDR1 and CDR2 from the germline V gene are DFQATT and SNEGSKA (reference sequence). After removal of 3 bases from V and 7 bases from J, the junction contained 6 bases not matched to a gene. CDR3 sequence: CSASGQGDQPQHF. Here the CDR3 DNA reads TGCAGTGCTAGTGGGCAGGGGGACCAGCCCCAGCATTTT.

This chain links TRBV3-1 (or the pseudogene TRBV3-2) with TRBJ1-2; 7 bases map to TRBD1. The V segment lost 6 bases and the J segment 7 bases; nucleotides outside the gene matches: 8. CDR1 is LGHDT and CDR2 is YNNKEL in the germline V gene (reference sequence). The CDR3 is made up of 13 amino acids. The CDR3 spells CASSPGGPLGYTF. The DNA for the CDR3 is TGTGCCAGCAGTCCAGGGGGGCCCCTTGGCTACACCTTC.

CDR3 region: CATSARRGLRGSTDTQYF. DNA of the CDR3: TGTGCCACCAGTGCCAGACGGGGGCTGCGGGGGAGCACAGATACGCAGTATTTT. The genes are TRBV24-1 and TRBJ2-3, with a tentative D call TRBD2 (7 bases). The ends were cut back, 5 bases at V and 0 bases at J, with 20 bases in the middle. Germline V gene data show CDR1 as KGHDR and CDR2 as SFDVKD. The length of the CDR3 is 18 residues.

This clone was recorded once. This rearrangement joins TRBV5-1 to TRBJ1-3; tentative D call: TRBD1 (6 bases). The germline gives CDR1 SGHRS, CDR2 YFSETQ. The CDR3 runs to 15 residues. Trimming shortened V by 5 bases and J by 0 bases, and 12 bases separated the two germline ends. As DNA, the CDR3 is TGCGCCAGCAGTTTAGACAGGACCTCTGGAAACACCATATATTTT. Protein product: CASSLDRTSGNTIYF.